A selection of T cell receptor beta chains follows, all from one sample in a study of blood T cell repertoires in COVID-19. The protocol was immunoSEQ multiplex PCR, while the TCRdb copy is restricted to in-frame clones and leaves out a portion. Here the sample spans roughly 29,000 clones, roughly 80% being singletons. The sample consisted of peripheral blood. The source is a man older than 75 with active COVID-19. Both conserved end residues are part of each CDR3. A D gene is named only where the DNA matches it firmly. Not all rows give a size; the values are once, few, many and, for expanded clones, a class.

NA	13	TRBD1	TRBV12-3/TRBV12-4	TRBJ2-7	CASRGQGAYEQYF	TGTGCCAGCAGAGGACAGGGGGCCTACGAGCAGTACTTC
NA	13	TRBD1	TRBV29-1	TRBJ1-1	CSVGGTGRTEAFF	TGCAGCGTTGGGGGGACAGGGAGGACTGAAGCTTTCTTT
NA	16	TRBD2	TRBV6-2/TRBV6-3	TRBJ2-5	CASSSRLAGRKETQYF	TGTGCCAGCAGTTCTCGGCTAGCGGGGAGGAAAGAGACCCAGTACTTC
NA	15	NA	TRBV3-1/TRBV3-2	TRBJ1-3	CASSQDTGYGNTIYF	TGTGCCAGCAGCCAAGATACGGGGTATGGAAACACCATATATTTT
few	18	TRBD2	TRBV5-1	TRBJ2-3	CASSLGTSGPIGTDTQYF	TGCGCCAGCAGCTTAGGGACTAGCGGGCCTATTGGCACAGATACGCAGTATTTT
NA	16	TRBD2	TRBV9	TRBJ2-3	CASSKGASGGTDTQYF	TGTGCCAGCAGCAAAGGGGCTAGCGGGGGGACAGATACGCAGTATTTT
NA	15	TRBD1	TRBV2	TRBJ1-2	CASSERTGGLKGYTF	TGTGCCAGCAGTGAGAGGACAGGGGGCCTTAAGGGCTACACCTTC
NA	16	TRBD1	TRBV2	TRBJ2-3	CASSDRDSSRTDTQYF	TGTGCCAGCAGTGATAGGGACAGCTCCCGCACAGATACGCAGTATTTT
NA	20	TRBD2	TRBV2	TRBJ2-1	CASSEGPTRGGGSSYNEQFF	TGTGCCAGCAGTGAAGGACCGACTCGCGGGGGGGGGAGCTCCTACAATGAGCAGTTCTTC
NA	11	NA	TRBV5-6	TRBJ2-7	CASSHTYEQYF	TGTGCCAGCAGCCACACCTACGAGCAGTACTTC
NA	15	NA	TRBV7-8	TRBJ2-3	CASSPRASSTDTQYF	TGTGCCAGCAGCCCCAGGGCCTCTAGCACAGATACGCAGTATTTT
once	10	NA	TRBV29-1	TRBJ2-5	CSVPKETQYF	TGCAGCGTTCCAAAAGAGACCCAGTACTTC
NA	17	TRBD1	TRBV19	TRBJ2-6	CASSIGTGKAGANVLTF	TGTGCCAGTAGTATTGGGACAGGAAAAGCCGGGGCCAACGTCCTGACTTTC
NA	14	NA	TRBV10-3	TRBJ1-3	CAITTAGRGNTIYF	TGTGCCATCACCACGGCAGGGCGAGGAAACACCATATATTTT
NA	15	NA	TRBV7-9	TRBJ2-2	CASSLSDRRAGELFF	TGTGCCAGCAGCTTATCCGACAGGCGCGCCGGGGAGCTGTTTTTT
NA	12	TRBD2	TRBV7-9	TRBJ2-1	CASTTGGNEQFF	TGTGCCAGCACCACGGGAGGGAATGAGCAGTTCTTC
NA	15	NA	TRBV10-3	TRBJ2-7	CAISGRTGISYEQYF	TGTGCCATCAGTGGTCGCACAGGGATATCCTACGAGCAGTACTTC
NA	13	NA	TRBV27	TRBJ1-4	CASSWQGNEKLFF	TGTGCCAGCAGTTGGCAGGGTAATGAAAAACTGTTTTTT
NA	14	TRBD2	TRBV2	TRBJ2-4	CASSASGGFARPYF	TGTGCCAGCAGTGCTTCCGGGGGGTTCGCCCGCCCTTACTTC
NA	16	TRBD1	TRBV5-1	TRBJ2-2	CASSLQQGVGTGELFF	TGCGCCAGCAGCTTGCAACAGGGGGTCGGGACCGGGGAGCTGTTTTTT
NA	12	NA	TRBV6-5	TRBJ2-5	CASTSLRETQYF	TGTGCCAGCACCTCCCTGCGGGAGACCCAGTACTTC
NA	13	NA	TRBV7-9	TRBJ1-2	CASSQRAGSGYTF	TGTGCCAGCAGTCAACGGGCAGGGTCAGGCTACACCTTC
NA	14	NA	TRBV13	TRBJ2-7	CASSLGGRGLEQYF	TGTGCCAGCAGCTTAGGCGGGCGGGGGCTCGAGCAGTACTTC
NA	14	TRBD1	TRBV5-1	TRBJ2-7	CASSWGQATYEQYF	TGCGCCAGCAGCTGGGGACAGGCGACCTACGAGCAGTACTTC
NA	15	TRBD1	TRBV27	TRBJ2-7	CASSRDRDSSYEQYF	TGTGCCAGCAGCCGGGACAGGGATAGCTCCTACGAGCAGTACTTC
NA	15	TRBD1	TRBV5-1	TRBJ2-7	CASSLGDRGSYEQYF	TGCGCCAGCAGCTTGGGGGACAGGGGGTCCTACGAGCAGTACTTC
NA	18	NA	TRBV3-1/TRBV3-2	TRBJ2-1	CASSQTIGQGGAYNEQFF	TGTGCCAGCAGCCAAACGATCGGGCAGGGGGGAGCCTACAATGAGCAGTTCTTC
once	15	TRBD1	TRBV6-5	TRBJ1-4	CASSRPQGDNEKLFF	TGTGCCAGCAGTCGACCCCAGGGGGATAATGAAAAACTGTTTTTT
NA	14	TRBD1	TRBV3-1/TRBV3-2	TRBJ2-2	CASSLGGADGELFF	TGTGCCAGCAGCCTAGGGGGCGCAGACGGGGAGCTGTTTTTT
NA	15	NA	TRBV5-1	TRBJ1-6	CASSPRGDYNSPLHF	TGCGCCAGCAGCCCGCGGGGGGACTATAATTCACCCCTCCACTTT
NA	11	NA	TRBV30	TRBJ2-3	CAWSLLNTQYF	TGTGCCTGGTCACTTCTGAATACGCAGTATTTT
NA	16	TRBD2	TRBV16	TRBJ2-1	CASSQRPLAGANEQFF	TGTGCCAGCAGCCAAAGACCCCTAGCGGGGGCCAATGAGCAGTTCTTC
NA	12	NA	TRBV2	TRBJ2-5	CASSEGSKTQYF	TGTGCCAGCAGTGAAGGGAGTAAGACCCAGTACTTC
NA	17	TRBD2	TRBV7-9	TRBJ2-1	CASSLELRRGGNNEQFF	TGTGCCAGCAGCTTAGAATTGCGGCGGGGGGGCAACAATGAGCAGTTCTTC
few	15	NA	TRBV4-1	TRBJ1-2	CASSQDPGGLYGYTF	TGCGCCAGCAGCCAAGACCCGGGCGGGCTCTATGGCTACACCTTC
once	15	TRBD2	TRBV7-2	TRBJ2-7	CASSLGTSASYEQYF	TGTGCCAGCAGCTTAGGGACTAGCGCCTCCTACGAGCAGTACTTC
NA	14	NA	TRBV5-1	TRBJ1-2	CASNSDSGVYGYTF	TGCGCCAGCAACTCAGACAGCGGGGTCTATGGCTACACCTTC
NA	16	TRBD2	TRBV11-3	TRBJ2-1	CASSLGGAGAYNEQFF	TGTGCCAGCAGCCTAGGGGGAGCGGGGGCCTACAATGAGCAGTTCTTC
NA	12	NA	TRBV30	TRBJ1-2	CAWSRGSYGYTF	TGTGCCTGGAGCAGGGGCTCCTATGGCTACACCTTC
NA	14	NA	TRBV9	TRBJ1-3	CASSGVTPGNTIYF	TGTGCCAGCAGCGGAGTGACACCTGGAAACACCATATATTTT
NA	15	TRBD1	TRBV5-6	TRBJ1-2	CASSSRQGPLHSYTF	TGTGCCAGCAGCTCCCGACAGGGGCCCCTTCATAGCTACACCTTC
NA	13	TRBD1	TRBV6-1	TRBJ1-1	CASSELDRGFTFF	TGTGCCAGCAGTGAATTGGACAGGGGTTTTACTTTCTTT
NA	16	TRBD1	TRBV4-1	TRBJ1-5	CASSQDGDRGPQPQHF	TGCGCCAGCAGCCAAGATGGGGACAGGGGGCCTCAGCCCCAGCATTTT
NA	16	NA	TRBV5-4	TRBJ2-2	CASSLQGQGKPGELFF	TGTGCCAGCAGCTTACAGGGACAAGGGAAACCCGGGGAGCTGTTTTTT
NA	17	TRBD2	TRBV7-8	TRBJ2-2	CASSLLASGGNTGELFF	TGTGCCAGCAGCCTACTGGCTAGCGGGGGAAATACCGGGGAGCTGTTTTTT
NA	13	TRBD2	TRBV9	TRBJ2-5	CASSATSTETQYF	TGTGCCAGCAGCGCGACTAGCACGGAGACCCAGTACTTC